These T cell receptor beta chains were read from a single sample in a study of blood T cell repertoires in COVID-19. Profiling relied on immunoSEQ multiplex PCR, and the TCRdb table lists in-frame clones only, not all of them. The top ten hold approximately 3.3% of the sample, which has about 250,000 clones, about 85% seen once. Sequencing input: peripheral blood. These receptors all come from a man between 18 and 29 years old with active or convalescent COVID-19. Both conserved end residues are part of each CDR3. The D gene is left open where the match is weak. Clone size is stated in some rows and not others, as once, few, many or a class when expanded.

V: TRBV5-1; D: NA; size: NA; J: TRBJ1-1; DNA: TGCGCCAGCAACAGGGAAGGGACTGAAGCTTTCTTT; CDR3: CASNREGTEAFF
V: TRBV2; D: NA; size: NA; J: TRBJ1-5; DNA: TGTGCCAGCAGTGAATCGTCGGGTGACCAGCCCCAGCATTTT; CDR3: CASSESSGDQPQHF
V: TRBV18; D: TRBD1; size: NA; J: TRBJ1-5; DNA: TGTGCCAGCTCACCCAACGGACAGGGACGTCAGCCCCAGCATTTT; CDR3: CASSPNGQGRQPQHF
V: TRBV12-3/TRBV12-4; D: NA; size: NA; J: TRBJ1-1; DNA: TGTGCCAGCAGTTTAGGACAGAACACTGAAGCTTTCTTT; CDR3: CASSLGQNTEAFF
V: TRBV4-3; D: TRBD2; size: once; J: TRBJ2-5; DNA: TGCGCCAGCAGCCCGGGACTAGCGAAGACCCAGTACTTC; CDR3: CASSPGLAKTQYF
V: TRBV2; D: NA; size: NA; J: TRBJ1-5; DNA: TGTGCCAGCAGTGAACAGGTGGCAGGCAATCAGCCCCAGCATTTT; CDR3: CASSEQVAGNQPQHF
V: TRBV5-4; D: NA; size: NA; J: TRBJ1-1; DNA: TGTGCCAGCAGCCAACAGGGAACTGAAGCTTTCTTT; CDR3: CASSQQGTEAFF
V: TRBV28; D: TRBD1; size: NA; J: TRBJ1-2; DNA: TGTGCCAGCAGTTTATACAGGGGGCTTGGCTACACCTTC; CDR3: CASSLYRGLGYTF
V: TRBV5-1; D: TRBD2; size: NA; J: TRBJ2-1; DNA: TGCGCCAGCAGCCGCCTAGCGGGGGAGGGCGATGAGCAGTTCTTC; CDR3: CASSRLAGEGDEQFF
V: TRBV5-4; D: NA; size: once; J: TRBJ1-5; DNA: TGTGCCAGCAGCTTCGGGGGGTATAGCAATCAGCCCCAGCATTTT; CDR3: CASSFGGYSNQPQHF
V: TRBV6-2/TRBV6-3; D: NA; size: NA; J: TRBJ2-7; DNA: TGTGCCAGCAGTTACGGGCTCCCTCCCTACGAGCAGTACTTC; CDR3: CASSYGLPPYEQYF
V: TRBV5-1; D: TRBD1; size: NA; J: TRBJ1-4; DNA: TGCGCCAGCAACTCAGGACAGGCCTCTAATGAAAAACTGTTTTTT; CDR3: CASNSGQASNEKLFF
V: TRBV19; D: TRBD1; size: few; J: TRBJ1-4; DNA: TGTGCCAGTAGGGTCAACAGGGGTAATGAAAAACTGTTTTTT; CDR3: CASRVNRGNEKLFF
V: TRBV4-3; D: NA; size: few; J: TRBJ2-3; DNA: TGCGCCAGCAGCCAATCCCCTTTGGGGAGCGCTGTCACAGATACGCAGTATTTT; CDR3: CASSQSPLGSAVTDTQYF
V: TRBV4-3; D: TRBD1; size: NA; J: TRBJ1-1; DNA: TGCGCCAGCAGCCAGGGACAGGGATCCCCTGAAGCTTTCTTT; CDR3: CASSQGQGSPEAFF
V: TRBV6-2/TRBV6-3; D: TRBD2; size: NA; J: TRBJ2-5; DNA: TGTGCCAGCAGTTACTCCGGACTAGCGGGAGATCTAGTAGAGACCCAGTACTTC; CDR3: CASSYSGLAGDLVETQYF
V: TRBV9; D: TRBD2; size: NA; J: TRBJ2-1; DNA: TGTGCCAGCAGCGTAGAAGCGGGAGTTGTTTACAATGAGCAGTTCTTC; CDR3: CASSVEAGVVYNEQFF
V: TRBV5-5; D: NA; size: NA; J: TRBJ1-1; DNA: TGTGCCAGCAGCTTAGCTCTCTACACTGAAGCTTTCTTT; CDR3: CASSLALYTEAFF
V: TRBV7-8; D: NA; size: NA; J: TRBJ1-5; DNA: TGTGCCAGCAGCTTGGGGGGTTGGGATCAGCCCCAGCATTTT; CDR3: CASSLGGWDQPQHF
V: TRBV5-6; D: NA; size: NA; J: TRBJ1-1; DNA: TGTGCCAGCAGCTCTGTTCGTGTGGGGATGGACTACACTGAAGCTTTCTTT; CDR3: CASSSVRVGMDYTEAFF
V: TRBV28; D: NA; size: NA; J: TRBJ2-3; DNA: TGTGCCAGCAGTAGACTAGTTAGGCGCACAGATACGCAGTATTTT; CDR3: CASSRLVRRTDTQYF
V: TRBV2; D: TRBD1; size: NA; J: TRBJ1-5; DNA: TGTGCCAGCAGTGAATCGAGGGGGCTGGGCAATCAGCCCCAGCATTTT; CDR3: CASSESRGLGNQPQHF
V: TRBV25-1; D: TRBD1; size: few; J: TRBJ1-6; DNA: TGTGCCAGCAGTAGAACAGGGGTAGATAATTCACCCCTCCACTTT; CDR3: CASSRTGVDNSPLHF
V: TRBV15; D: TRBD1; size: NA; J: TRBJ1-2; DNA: TGTGCCACCGGACGACAGGGGAACTATGGCTACACCTTC; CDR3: CATGRQGNYGYTF
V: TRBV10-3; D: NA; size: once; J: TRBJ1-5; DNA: TGTGCCATCAGTGACGGGGGGGTGGATCAGCCCCAGCATTTT; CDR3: CAISDGGVDQPQHF
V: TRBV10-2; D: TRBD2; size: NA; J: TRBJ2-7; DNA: TGCGCCAGCAGGCGACTAGCGGGAGCCCCCTACGAGCAGTACTTC; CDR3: CASRRLAGAPYEQYF
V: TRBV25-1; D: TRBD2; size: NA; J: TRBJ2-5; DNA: TGTGCCAGCAGTGTAGGGACTAGCGGACAAGAGACCCAGTACTTC; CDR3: CASSVGTSGQETQYF
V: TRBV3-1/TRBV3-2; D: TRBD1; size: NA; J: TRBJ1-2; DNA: TGTGCCAGCAGCCCGACAGGGGGCAATGGCTACACCTTC; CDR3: CASSPTGGNGYTF
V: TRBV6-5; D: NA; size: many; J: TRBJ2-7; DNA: TGTGCCAGCAGTTACGGAGTAGGTCCCTACGAGCAGTACTTC; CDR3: CASSYGVGPYEQYF
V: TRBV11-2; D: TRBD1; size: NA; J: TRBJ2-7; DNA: TGTGCCAGCAGCTTATCAGGGGGTAATTCCTACGAGCAGTACTTC; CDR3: CASSLSGGNSYEQYF
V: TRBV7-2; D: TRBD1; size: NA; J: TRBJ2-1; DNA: TGTGCCAGCAGCTTGATCAGGGGGCGGGATGAGCAGTTCTTC; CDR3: CASSLIRGRDEQFF
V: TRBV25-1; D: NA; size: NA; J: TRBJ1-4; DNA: TGTGCCAGCAGTGAAGGTCGGGCGGGTGAAAAACTGTTTTTT; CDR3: CASSEGRAGEKLFF
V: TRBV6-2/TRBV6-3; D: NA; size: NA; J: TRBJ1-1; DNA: TGTGCCAGCAGTACTTGGAACACTGAAGCTTTCTTT; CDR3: CASSTWNTEAFF
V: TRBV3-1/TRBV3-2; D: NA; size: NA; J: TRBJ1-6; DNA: TGTGCCAGCAGCCACAGGGATAATTCACCCCTCCACTTT; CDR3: CASSHRDNSPLHF
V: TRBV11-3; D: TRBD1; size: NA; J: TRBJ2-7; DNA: TGTGCCAGCAGCTGGGGGACAGGGGCGGACGAGCAGTACTTC; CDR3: CASSWGTGADEQYF
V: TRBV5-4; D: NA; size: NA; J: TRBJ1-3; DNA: TGTGCCAGCAGCTTGGGTCCTTCCCGAAACACCATATATTTT; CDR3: CASSLGPSRNTIYF
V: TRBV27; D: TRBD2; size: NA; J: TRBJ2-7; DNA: TGTGCCAGCAGTTTAGGACTAGTTAACAGAGAGCAGTACTTC; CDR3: CASSLGLVNREQYF
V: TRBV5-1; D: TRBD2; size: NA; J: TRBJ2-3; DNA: TGCGCCAGCAGCTCGCTAGCGGGGGCAGATACGCAGTATTTT; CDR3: CASSSLAGADTQYF
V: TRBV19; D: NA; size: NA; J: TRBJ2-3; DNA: TGTGCCAGTAGTATAGATGACACGGTCGGGGCAGATACGCAGTATTTT; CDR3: CASSIDDTVGADTQYF
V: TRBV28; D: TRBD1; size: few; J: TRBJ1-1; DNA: TGTGCCAGCAGTTTACAGGGGGCGCCTTTGAACACTGAAGCTTTCTTT; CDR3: CASSLQGAPLNTEAFF
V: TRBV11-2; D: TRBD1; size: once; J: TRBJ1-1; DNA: TGTGCCAGCAGCTGGGCCAAAAGGACAGGGGCCACTGAAGCTTTCTTT; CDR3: CASSWAKRTGATEAFF
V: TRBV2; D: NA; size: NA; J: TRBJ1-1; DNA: TGTGCCAGCAGTGATTTAGGGAGGTACACTGAAGCTTTCTTT; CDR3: CASSDLGRYTEAFF
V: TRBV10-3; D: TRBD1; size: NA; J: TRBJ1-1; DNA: TGTGCCATCAGTGCAACCGGGACAGTGAACACTGAAGCTTTCTTT; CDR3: CAISATGTVNTEAFF
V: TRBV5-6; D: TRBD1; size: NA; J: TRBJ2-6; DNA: TGTGCCAGCAGCCTTAGACAGGGTAATTCCGGGGCCAACGTCCTGACTTTC; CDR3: CASSLRQGNSGANVLTF
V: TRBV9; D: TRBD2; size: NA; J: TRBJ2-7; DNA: TGTGCCAGCAGCCCGGGACTAGCGGGAGGGGAATACGAGCAGTACTTC; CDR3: CASSPGLAGGEYEQYF
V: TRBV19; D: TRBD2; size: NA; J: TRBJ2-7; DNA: TGTGCCAGTAGTATAGTAGGGGCTAGCGGCTACGAGCAGTACTTC; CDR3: CASSIVGASGYEQYF
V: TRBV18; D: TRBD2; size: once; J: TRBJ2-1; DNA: TGTGCCAGCTCACAACGACTAGCGGGCTCCTACAATGAGCAGTTCTTC; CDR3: CASSQRLAGSYNEQFF
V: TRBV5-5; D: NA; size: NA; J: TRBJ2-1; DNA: TGTGCCAGCAGCCCTAACCAGGGGCTAGGGTCCTACAATGAGCAGTTCTTC; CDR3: CASSPNQGLGSYNEQFF
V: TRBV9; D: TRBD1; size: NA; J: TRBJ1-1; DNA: TGTGCCAGCAGCGTAGGGACAGGGGGAATGAACACTGAAGCTTTCTTT; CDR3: CASSVGTGGMNTEAFF
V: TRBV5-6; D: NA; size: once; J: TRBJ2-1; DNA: TGTGCCAGCAGCTTGTCGGGGGTGATGTTCTTC; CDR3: CASSLSGVMFF